The 9 T cell receptor beta chains reported below all come from one sample, sequenced in a study of response to subunit inactivated influenza vaccine. One entry per CDR3 protein results from TCRdb running MiXCR on the RT-PCR reads. The sample holds approximately 520,000 distinct CDR3 sequences, over 25% seen once. The material was CD4+ T cells sorted from PBMCs, obtained 4 to 6 days after vaccination. These TCRs come from a man in his forties or fifties who received an inactivated influenza vaccine.

CDR3 residues: CAWSVGTSGSEQFF. The CDR3 DNA follows: TGTGCCTGGAGTGTAGGCACTAGCGGGAGCGAGCAGTTCTTC. The chain carries TRBV30 and TRBJ2-1; 11 positions match TRBD2. J gave up 10 bases and V 0 bases, and 5 bases lay outside the gene matches. Looked up from germline, CDR1 is GTSNPN and CDR2 is SVGIG (reference sequence). This CDR3 has 14 residues.

A single count supports this clonotype. The CDR3 here is CASSQEDRGKETQYF. CDR3 DNA sequence: TGTGCCAGCAGCCAAGAAGACAGGGGAAAAGAGACCCAGTACTTC. The V gene is TRBV3-1, the J gene TRBJ2-5; 8 bases fit TRBD1. CDR1 and CDR2 (germline): LGHDT, YNNKEL (reference sequence). The CDR3 extends over 15 amino acids. V lost 0 bases, J lost 3 bases, and 3 bases stayed unmatched.

In regard to this clonotype: Given a much more abundant clone one base away, this may be a read error. V and J are TRBV7-2 and TRBJ2-2, with D possibly being TRBD2 (6 bases). This CDR3 has 14 residues. Germline assignment: CDR1 SGHTA and CDR2 FQGNSA. CDR3 in DNA: TGTTCCAGCAGCCCCCGACGGAGGGGAGGGGAGCTGTTTTTT. Translated, it gives CSSSPRRRGGELFF.

The sample holds a few counts of this clonotype. The chain employs TRBV6-1 and TRBJ2-2, with 7 bases identical to TRBD1. The germline CDR1 and CDR2 sequences are MNHNS and SASEGT. The CDR3 totals 18 residues. Trimming removed 7 bases from V and 0 bases from J; junction bases left unmatched: 14. CDR3 in amino acids: CASTKRITGAPNTGELFF. In DNA, the CDR3 is TGTGCCAGCACTAAGCGAATTACAGGGGCCCCGAACACCGGGGAGCTGTTTTTT.

This clonotype was observed at least ten times. This chain links TRBV9 with TRBJ2-5; D not resolved. This CDR3 has 14 amino acids. Germline CDR1 reads SGDLS; CDR2 reads YYNGEE. V gave up 4 bases and J gave up 5 bases, with 15 bases separating them. CDR3 sequence: CASSPNPGQETQYF. CDR3 DNA: TGTGCCAGCAGCCCGAACCCGGGTCAGGAGACCCAGTACTTC. The full variable domain, its missing parts supplied by reference TRBV9 and TRBJ2-5, is DSGVTQTPKHLITATGQRVTLRCSPRSGDLSVYWYQQSLDQGLQFLIQYYNGEERAKGNILERFSAQQFPDLHSELNLSSLELGDSALYFCASSPNPGQETQYFGPGTRLLVL.

Concerning this clonotype itself: No conserved phenylalanine or tryptophan ends this CDR3, so it is likely a read error. The rearrangement joins TRBV7-2 to TRBJ2-1; D unresolved. CDR3 length: 13 residues. The V end lost 5 bases, the J end lost 0 bases, and 5 bases lay between the germline ends. The germline V gene encodes CDR1 SGHTA and CDR2 FQGNSA. CDR3 DNA sequence: TGTGCCAGCAGCGCCCCCTCCTACAATGAGCAGTTCTGC. Its translation is CASSAPSYNEQFC.

This clonotype was counted once. The chain recombines TRBV5-4 with TRBJ2-7, with a tentative D call TRBD1 (5 bases). Trimming left V 4 bases short and J 2 bases short, with 13 bases between. Germline V gene lookup returns CDR1 SGHNT and CDR2 YYREEE (reference sequence). The CDR3 spans 14 residues. The chain's CDR3 is CASSVRQFPYEQYF. For the CDR3, the DNA is TGTGCCAGCAGCGTTAGACAGTTCCCCTACGAGCAGTACTTC.

The rearrangement joins TRBV6-2 or TRBV6-3 to TRBJ2-1; TRBD2 matches at 11 bases. The junction had 14 bases not matched to a gene; V was cut back by 5 bases and J by 5 bases. Per germline, CDR1 MNHEY and CDR2 SVGEGT. This CDR3 is 18 amino acids long. CDR3 region: CASSASGRYFIIDNEQFF. DNA for the CDR3: TGTGCCAGCAGTGCTAGCGGGAGGTATTTCATAATCGACAATGAGCAGTTCTTC.

The genes are TRBV4-3 and TRBJ2-3, with D possibly matching TRBD2 (6 bases). The CDR3 is made up of 16 amino acids. CDR1 is LGHNA, CDR2 YSLEER, per germline. Deletions cut 0 bases from V and 4 bases from J, with 14 bases between. The CDR3 sequence: CASSQDFGGNADTQYF. The CDR3 bases are TGCGCCAGCAGCCAAGATTTCGGCGGGAACGCAGATACGCAGTATTTT.